These 16 T cell receptor beta chains originate from one sample sequenced in a study of blood T cell repertoires in COVID-19. Clones were sequenced by immunoSEQ multiplex PCR, and TCRdb holds only the in-frame ones, with some missing. The sample carries 200,000 to 250,000 clones, 65% to 85% recorded once. Sequencing used PBMCs or T cells enriched from blood (not recorded which). All receptors derive from a young man with acute COVID-19.

This clone was detected a few times. The chain recombines TRBV7-2 with TRBJ2-5, with a possible D match to TRBD2 (6 bases). Germline CDR1 SGHTA, CDR2 FQGNSA. The CDR3 extends over 15 amino acids. Trimming stripped 1 base from V and 6 bases from J, with 15 bases between. CDR3 residues: CASSLGAVGGKTQYF. CDR3 DNA sequence: TGTGCCAGCAGCTTAGGGGCGGTCGGGGGAAAGACCCAGTACTTC.

Here the CDR3 DNA reads TGTGCCGGTCGGGCTGGGACTCCCGAGACCCAGTACTTC. Its translation is CAGRAGTPETQYF. The chain uses TRBV7-2 and TRBJ2-5; TRBD2 might be the D (6 bases). There are 13 residues in the CDR3. V was trimmed by 11 bases and J by 5 bases, leaving 18 bases between them. Germline CDR1 is SGHTA and CDR2 is FQGNSA.

CDR3: CASSQSGDTQYF. The CDR3 DNA reads as TGTGCCAGCAGCCAATCCGGGGATACGCAGTATTTT. V and J are TRBV9 and TRBJ2-3; D gene ambiguous. There are 12 residues in the CDR3. The germline V gene has CDR1 SGDLS and CDR2 YYNGEE. Trimming cost V 4 bases and J 6 bases, with 9 bases left between them.

V usage is TRBV9 and J usage is TRBJ2-3; 12 bases align to TRBD2. The CDR3 totals 14 residues. After removal of 4 bases from V and 6 bases from J, the junction contained 3 bases not matched to a gene. The V gene's germline CDR1 is SGDLS and CDR2 YYNGEE. The CDR3 region is CASSSSGGADTQYF. For the CDR3, the DNA is TGTGCCAGCAGCTCTAGCGGGGGGGCCGATACGCAGTATTTT.

This clone was seen more than once but under ten times. This chain connects TRBV7-9 to TRBJ2-7; a possible D gene is TRBD1 (5 bases). Germline CDR1 and CDR2: SEHNR and FQNEAQ (reference sequence). The V end lost 5 bases, the J end lost 2 bases, and 19 bases lay between the germline ends. There are 16 residues in the CDR3. The CDR3 here is CASSREQAMHTYEQYF. The CDR3 DNA reads TGTGCCAGCAGCAGAGAACAGGCAATGCACACCTACGAGCAGTACTTC. The full variable domain, its missing parts supplied by reference TRBV7-9 and TRBJ2-7, is DTGVSQNPRHKITKRGQNVTFRCDPISEHNRLYWYRQTLGQGPEFLTYFQNEAQLEKSRLLSDRFSAERPKGSFSTLEIQRTEQGDSAMYLCASSREQAMHTYEQYFGPGTRLTVT.

The chain carries TRBV6-5 and TRBJ2-5; 10 positions match TRBD2. The CDR3 covers 14 residues. With 5 bases clipped from V and 7 bases from J, the junction kept 7 bases outside the gene matches. Germline assignment: CDR1 MNHEY and CDR2 SVGAGI. CDR3 protein: CASSPIVAGGTQYF. The CDR3 nucleotides are TGTGCCAGCAGTCCCATCGTAGCGGGGGGGACCCAGTACTTC.

The chain has TRBV27 and TRBJ2-5; 8 bases fit TRBD1. V lost 5 bases and J lost 6; bases outside the gene matches: 5. Per germline, CDR1 MNHEY and CDR2 SMNVEV (reference sequence). The CDR3 has 13 amino acids. This chain's CDR3 is CASSPQGAQTQYF. For the CDR3, the DNA is TGTGCCAGCAGTCCTCAGGGGGCACAGACCCAGTACTTC.

The chain uses TRBV18 and TRBJ2-7; D perhaps matches TRBD1 (6 bases). CDR1 KGHSH and CDR2 LQKENI come from the germline V gene. This CDR3 has 13 amino acids. V dropped 6 bases and J dropped 7 bases, with 16 bases sitting between them. CDR3 nucleotides: TGTGCCAGCTCTCGGGACATCGGTGGGGAGCAGTACTTC. This encodes CASSRDIGGEQYF. Combining the CDR3 with reference TRBV18 and TRBJ2-7 gives the whole variable domain NAGVMQNPRHLVRRRGQEARLRCSPMKGHSHVYWYRQLPEEGLKFMVYLQKENIIDESGMPKERFSAEFPKEGPSILRIQQVVRGDSAAYFCASSRDIGGEQYFGPGTRLTVT.

CDR3 residues: CASSRLWTSGGSGANVLTF. DNA of the CDR3: TGCGCCAGCAGCCGGCTATGGACTAGCGGGGGCTCTGGGGCCAACGTCCTGACTTTC. This chain joins TRBV5-1 and TRBJ2-6, with 13 nucleotides matching TRBD2. V was pared by 4 bases and J by 0 bases, with 7 bases of the junction left unmatched. The CDR3 has 19 amino acids. The germline V gene encodes CDR1 SGHRS and CDR2 YFSETQ.

This sequence joins TRBV6-4 and TRBJ2-1; the match to TRBD1 covers 8 bases. The CDR3 extends over 17 amino acids. Germline-derived CDR1 and CDR2 are MRHNA and SNTAGT. Losses at the gene ends were 5 bases for V and 4 bases for J; bases not matched to a gene: 13. The CDR3 reads CASSKQVTGVSYNEQFF. Written as DNA, the CDR3 is TGTGCCAGCAGTAAGCAGGTGACAGGGGTCTCGTACAATGAGCAGTTCTTC.

The chain recombines TRBV24-1 with TRBJ2-5; 13 nucleotides match TRBD2. After removal of 3 bases from V and 5 bases from J, the junction contained 2 bases not matched to a gene. The CDR3 runs to 15 residues. Germline assignment: CDR1 KGHDR and CDR2 SFDVKD. As DNA, the CDR3 is TGTGCCACCAGTGATCCGACTAGCGGGGGGGAGACCCAGTACTTC. Translation gives CATSDPTSGGETQYF.

V and J are TRBV12-5 and TRBJ2-2; TRBD1 is a possible D gene (6 bases). This CDR3 spans 17 amino acids. V was clipped by 3 bases and J by 4 bases, with 18 bases between them. Germline lookup yields CDR1 LGHNT and CDR2 FRNRAP. The CDR3 DNA reads TGTGCTAGTGGTTTCTCGGATAAGGGGACACTCACCGGGGAGCTGTTTTTT. Translating gives CASGFSDKGTLTGELFF.

V and J are TRBV3-1 (or the pseudogene TRBV3-2) and TRBJ1-2; 12 bases agree with TRBD1. The CDR3 is 18 amino acids. The V and J ends lost 3 bases and 2 bases, in that order; junction bases with no gene match: 10. The germline gives CDR1 LGHDT, CDR2 YNNKEL (reference sequence). CDR3 amino acids: CASSQASGTGGSNYGYTF. The CDR3 region has the DNA TGTGCCAGCAGCCAGGCGTCCGGGACAGGGGGCTCCAACTATGGCTACACCTTC.

The V call is TRBV5-1, the J call TRBJ2-7; 7 nucleotides line up with TRBD1. In germline, CDR1 is SGHRS, CDR2 YFSETQ. The CDR3 has 15 amino acids. The ends lost 0 bases at V and 1 base at J; junction bases unmatched: 4. The CDR3 spells CASSLEAGGSYEQYF. CDR3 nucleotides: TGCGCCAGCAGCTTGGAGGCAGGGGGTTCCTACGAGCAGTACTTC.

V usage is TRBV18 and J usage is TRBJ1-1; D possibly corresponds to TRBD1 (5 bases). The length of the CDR3 is 17 residues. Germline CDR1 and CDR2: KGHSH and LQKENI. Trimming shortened V by 2 bases and J by 4 bases, and 20 bases separated the two germline ends. The CDR3 region is CASSPFPLGGGGTEAFF. The CDR3 DNA reads TGTGCCAGCTCACCATTTCCACTCGGGGGGGGAGGCACTGAAGCTTTCTTT.

This clone appeared a few times. V usage is TRBV5-1 and J usage is TRBJ1-4; 9 bases are shared with TRBD1. The CDR3 covers 15 residues. V shed 2 bases, J shed 6 bases, and the junction held 5 bases outside the gene matches. Germline V lookup: CDR1 SGHRS, CDR2 YFSETQ. Here the CDR3 reads CASSLPGQGDEKLFF. For the CDR3, the DNA is TGCGCCAGCAGCTTACCGGGACAGGGAGATGAAAAACTGTTTTTT.